This passage covers 20 T cell receptor beta chains from one sample sequenced in a study of beta chain features in type 1 diabetes (dated by TCRdb to between 2017 and 2018). General conclusions and limits of the study: A moderate but significant shortening of TCRB CDR3 length was observed in type 1 diabetes patients in all four CD4+ subsets.

Library creation used the immunoSEQ multiplex PCR assay. All of the isolated RNA was reverse transcribed with the High Capacity cDNA Reverse Transcription Kit, so expressed TCRB transcripts were sequenced. TCRdb limited this immuneACCESS table to in-frame rearrangements with V and J called. A share of clones is missing; checked studies link under half to unresolved V genes, and the rest is unexplained. The sample yields around 250,000 clones; approximately 24% were counted once. The top ten clones comprise 0.012% of the sample. These receptors have no known antigen. Sequencing input: naive CD4+ T cells from blood. What this sample's cell subset or site label stands for: true naive CD4+ T cells. These receptors were collected from a young woman with type 1 diabetes.

This clone was counted between two and nine times. This chain connects TRBV25-1 to TRBJ2-5; 10 bases agree with TRBD1. The end of the DNA is better explained by TRBJ2-7, so the J call may be wrong. This CDR3 is 15 amino acids long. Per germline, CDR1 MGHDK and CDR2 SYGVNS. The DNA for the CDR3 is TGTGCCAGCAGTCCTTCTGGGACAGGGGACTACGAGCAGTACTTC. It translates to CASSPSGTGDYEQYF.

V gene TRBV30 combines with J gene TRBJ1-1; TRBD1 matches at 9 bases. The germline V gene has CDR1 GTSNPN and CDR2 SVGIG (reference sequence). CDR3 length: 13 amino acids. Trimming at V came to 3 bases and at J to 6 bases, leaving 5 bases not matched to a gene. The DNA of the CDR3 is TGTGCCTGGAGAGTACAGGGGGCCCCTGAAGCTTTCTTT. Protein sequence: CAWRVQGAPEAFF.

Comments on this clone: It is unclear where the CDR3 begins or ends on the DNA, so no DNA is shown, and the CDR3 is as TCRdb lists it. The CDR3 reads CSTSADGYTF. The V and J genes are TRBV20-1 and TRBJ1-2. Both ends counted, the CDR3 spans 10 residues. Germline V gives CDR1 DFQATT, CDR2 SNEGSKA (reference sequence).

The chain links TRBV5-1 to TRBJ2-1, with D possibly TRBD2 on 6 matching bases. The V gene's germline CDR1 is SGHRS and CDR2 YFSETQ. The length of the CDR3 is 13 residues. V dropped 6 bases and J dropped 2 bases, with 9 bases sitting between them. CDR3 amino acids: CASTAGTYNEQFF. CDR3 DNA: TGCGCCAGCACGGCGGGAACCTACAATGAGCAGTTCTTC.

This clone was picked up a small number of times. This chain links TRBV29-1 with TRBJ2-2, with 7 nucleotides matching TRBD1. V lost 4 bases to trimming and J lost 7 bases; unmatched junction nucleotides: 9. The CDR3 totals 14 residues. CDR1 and CDR2 from the germline V gene are SQVTM and ANQGSEA. The CDR3 sequence: CSVGTGNQGGELFF. CDR3 DNA: TGCAGCGTTGGGACAGGCAATCAGGGCGGGGAGCTGTTTTTT.

The V and J genes are TRBV15 and TRBJ1-2; D is undetermined. V was cut by 2 bases and J by 2 bases, with 12 bases left in between. The CDR3 length is 15 residues. CDR1 and CDR2 (germline): LNHNV, YYDKDF (reference sequence). In nucleotides, the CDR3 is TGTGCCACCAGCAGATTGGGCGGGGAAAACTATGGCTACACCTTC. It translates to CATSRLGGENYGYTF.

This clone was found a few times. The CDR3 protein is CASKRTGQGYNEQFF. CDR3 in DNA: TGTGCCTCGAAGAGGACGGGACAGGGCTACAATGAGCAGTTCTTC. The chain joins TRBV10-3 to TRBJ2-1, with 9 positions matching TRBD1. Trimming at V came to 11 bases and at J to 3 bases, leaving 11 bases not matched to a gene. The CDR3 has 15 residues. Germline V gene lookup returns CDR1 ENHRY and CDR2 SYGVKD.

The chain combines TRBV30 with TRBJ1-2; no definite D call. CDR3 length equals 14 residues. The V gene's germline CDR1 is GTSNPN and CDR2 SVGIG (reference sequence). The V and J ends lost 1 base and 10 bases respectively, with 19 bases between them. Here the CDR3 DNA reads TGTGCCTGGAGTGGAAGGGTACGGGGTGAAGACTACACCTTC. Residues: CAWSGRVRGEDYTF.

V usage is TRBV29-1 and J usage is TRBJ1-2, with D possibly matching TRBD1 (6 bases). There are 15 residues in the CDR3. Per germline, CDR1 SQVTM and CDR2 ANQGSEA. Trimming left V 7 bases short and J 4 bases short, with 22 bases between. The CDR3 protein is CSAGGRDPLGYGYTF. The CDR3 DNA is TGCAGCGCTGGGGGCAGGGACCCCCTGGGCTATGGCTACACCTTC.

This chain joins TRBV15 and TRBJ1-1; TRBD1 matches at 7 bases. J was trimmed by 11 bases and V by 0 bases; bases with no gene match: 6. Per the germline V gene, CDR1 is LNHNV and CDR2 is YYDKDF (reference sequence). The CDR3 has 13 amino acids. The CDR3 sequence is CATSRDLGRGAFF. CDR3 coding DNA: TGTGCCACCAGCAGAGATCTTGGCAGGGGGGCTTTCTTT.

This clone came up a few times. The chain employs TRBV5-6 and TRBJ2-1; D ambiguous. The V gene's germline CDR1 is SGHDT and CDR2 YYEEEE. This CDR3 is 13 amino acids long. V lost 0 bases to trimming and J lost 5 bases, with 6 bases between them. Here the CDR3 reads CASSLVRNNEQFF. The CDR3 bases are TGTGCCAGCAGCTTGGTGCGGAACAATGAGCAGTTCTTC.

The CDR3 protein is CASSQWPPGQGTYEQYF. CDR3 nucleotide sequence: TGCGCCAGCAGCCAATGGCCCCCGGGACAGGGTACGTACGAGCAGTACTTC. V usage is TRBV4-1 and J usage is TRBJ2-7, with 9 positions matching TRBD1. Trimming cost V 2 bases and J 4 bases; bases outside gene matches: 12. The CDR3 length is 17 residues. Germline V gene lookup returns CDR1 MGHRA and CDR2 YSYEKL.

This clone was found a few times. The chain carries TRBV7-2 and TRBJ1-2; D is ambiguous. This CDR3 comprises 14 residues. Per germline, CDR1 SGHTA and CDR2 FQGNSA. V was shortened by 2 bases and J by 0 bases, with 7 bases between the two germline ends. The DNA for the CDR3 is TGTGCCAGCAGCTTAAGCGGAGCTAACTATGGCTACACCTTC. Amino acid sequence: CASSLSGANYGYTF.

Regarding this clone: Other DNA sequences from this sample encode an identical CDR3 as well. This sequence joins TRBV7-9 and TRBJ1-2; the D is unclear. V lost 0 bases to trimming and J lost 4 bases, with 9 bases between them. The CDR3 spans 14 residues. Per germline, CDR1 SEHNR and CDR2 FQNEAQ (reference sequence). CDR3 sequence: CASSLAGRSYGYTF. The CDR3 nucleotides read TGTGCCAGCAGCTTAGCCGGGAGATCCTATGGCTACACCTTC.

This clone was seen more than once but under ten times. The rearrangement uses TRBV28 and TRBJ2-7, with TRBD1 matching over 9 bases. V gave up 2 bases and J gave up 2 bases; unmatched junction bases: 7. The length of the CDR3 is 16 residues. Germline V gene data show CDR1 as MDHEN and CDR2 as SYDVKM. CDR3 DNA sequence: TGTGCCAGCAGTTTAACCGACGGGACAGGGACCTACGAGCAGTACTTC. Protein sequence: CASSLTDGTGTYEQYF.

The V and J genes are TRBV4-1 and TRBJ2-1; D is uncertain. Per the germline V gene, CDR1 is MGHRA and CDR2 is YSYEKL. V gave up 1 base and J gave up 11 bases, with 12 bases separating them. This CDR3 is built from 13 residues. The CDR3 DNA reads TGCGCCAGCAGCCAAGTCCCCCTAGGTCAGCAGTTCTTC. Translation gives CASSQVPLGQQFF.

The chain is built from TRBV4-1 and TRBJ2-3; 8 positions agree with TRBD2. Germline V CDR1 and CDR2: MGHRA, YSYEKL. The J segment lost 5 bases and the V segment lost 0 bases, leaving 7 bases of the junction unmatched. The CDR3 runs 16 residues. CDR3: CASSQEGAGVGDTQYF. The CDR3 DNA is TGCGCCAGCAGCCAAGAAGGAGCGGGAGTGGGAGATACGCAGTATTTT.

The CDR3 is CASSEGGRRQTQYF. CDR3 coding DNA: TGTGCCAGCAGTGAAGGGGGGAGGCGACAGACCCAGTACTTC. This sequence joins TRBV25-1 and TRBJ2-5, with D possibly being TRBD2 (6 bases). The V end was cut by 2 bases, the J end by 6 bases, with 13 bases between. CDR1 and CDR2 (germline): MGHDK, SYGVNS. This CDR3 has 14 amino acids.

The sample holds a few counts of this clone. The gene calls are TRBV4-1 and TRBJ2-5; 9 bases map to TRBD2. Germline V gene data show CDR1 as MGHRA and CDR2 as YSYEKL. Germline trimming cut 4 bases from V and 4 bases from J; bases unmatched to any gene: 7. This CDR3 has 15 residues. CDR3 sequence (DNA): TGCGCCAGCAGCCCCCGTGGTAGCGGGAGAGAGACCCAGTACTTC. This sequence encodes CASSPRGSGRETQYF.

Only a few counts were recorded for this clone. The chain joins TRBV9 to TRBJ2-3; tentative D call: TRBD1 (5 bases). V dropped 0 bases and J dropped 0 bases, with 11 bases sitting between them. The CDR3 covers 16 residues. CDR1 is SGDLS and CDR2 is YYNGEE in the germline V gene. As DNA, the CDR3 is TGTGCCAGCAGCGTAGCGTCGGCAGGGAGCACAGATACGCAGTATTTT. Protein product: CASSVASAGSTDTQYF.